This T cell receptor beta chain was captured by sequencing in a study of blood T cell repertoires in COVID-19. Across the whole study: Collection of acute and convalescent COVID-19 samples took place in the United States, Italy and Spain. Nucleic acid was either cDNA or gDNA, and it came from T cells, B-cell-depleted T cells, or PBMCs.

Germline trimming cut 5 bases from V and 0 bases from J; bases unmatched to any gene: 8. Germline loops: CDR1 SGHAT, CDR2 FQNNGV. The CDR3 runs to 16 residues. The table lists this clone with a count of one. Original analysis: Estimated nucleated cell counts came from reference gene primer amplification. TCRdb's table, derived via immunoSEQ multiplex PCR, lists solely in-frame clones and lacks some. V, J and clone size were drawn from that table, and D and trimming were deduced from the DNA. Here the sample spans some 700,000 clones, 80% to 90% being singletons. The sample taken for sequencing was peripheral blood. The source is a woman younger than 30 with acute or convalescent COVID-19. The chain uses TRBV11-2 and TRBJ1-2; TRBD1 agrees at 8 bases. The chain's CDR3 is CASSRDRGQSNYGYTF. As DNA, the CDR3 is TGTGCCAGCAGCCGAGACAGGGGTCAATCTAACTATGGCTACACCTTC.